This T cell receptor (beta chain) was captured in a study of cytomegalovirus exposure and HLA in healthy donors (dated by TCRdb to between 2016 and 2019). Concerning the study at large: An earlier analysis of roughly 500 of the donors reported 250 to 300 Gb of sequence data and about 120 million unique TCR beta sequences obtained from 180 million or so T cells. HLA typing covered class I and class II loci at four-digit resolution. The number of donors typed differed by locus, with roughly 620-640 for A, B, C, DRB1 and DQB1, roughly 520 for DQA1, 606 for DPA1, and 400 to 490 for DPB1. On average, 235,054 unique TCR beta nucleotide sequences were sequenced per donor among 398 genotyped donors of the cohort, with around 19% of those sequences being non-productive. A separate validation cohort of roughly 120 different subjects was used in addition to the 666-subject first cohort. A handful of DR-DQ haplotypes were handled as single units for association and clustering because linkage in the cohort was strong. To study patterns of TCR occurrence, a later analysis re-analyzed previously published TCR beta repertoires from around 670 donors and added high-resolution HLA genotyping. An earlier analysis of approximately 500 of the donors applied high-throughput TCR beta sequencing to assess whether each TCR beta V gene segment acted as functional or pseudogenic. An early release covering about 600 HLA-typed donors comprised about 290 gigabases of sequencing data and approximately 85 million unique TCR sequences. The later analysis used no new phenotypic data to find candidate immune exposures, relying instead on TCR beta sequences and their occurrence across donors. The study profiled the T cell repertoires of 550 to 700 subjects by immunosequencing and related them to cytomegalovirus serostatus. Donor age, sex, ethnicity and CMV serostatus were compiled together with the repertoire data. High-throughput TCR immunosequencing, statistical association of individual TCRs with disease status, and machine learning were combined to predict cytomegalovirus infection status. Of the roughly 430 genotyped donors, about 80% fell in the genetic ancestry cluster associated with self-reported Caucasian donors. Genome-wide SNP genotypes for about 55% of the 666 donors were used in a later genetic analysis, which treated that subset as a discovery cohort. The study aimed to test whether cataloging public T cell receptors could reveal signatures of past pathogen exposure. All discovery cohort repertoires had been generated using a single sequencing platform. Broad study findings and their caveats: A later genetic analysis reported fewer N-insertions in productive TCRs among donors in an Asian-associated ancestry cluster than the roughly 690-donor mean. Specific HLA alleles were associated with roughly 17,000 TCR beta sequences at a false discovery rate of 0.05 in a later analysis. According to a later analysis, parvovirus B19, influenza, CMV and Epstein-Barr virus appeared linked to several top co-occurrence clusters. While some public TCRs were present in many individuals, most TCR sequences turned up only very rarely across donors. Because counts were too low, 15 to 20 rarely observed V segments, including chromosome 9 orphons, were left out of the earlier analysis of 500 to 650 of the donors. Because HLA typing was missing for some donors at each locus, association tests included only the typed subset. It was suggested by the authors that the approach could potentially be generalized to other disease states and immunological phenotypes. The classifier was reported to diagnose cytomegalovirus status with high specificity and sensitivity in both the original and validation cohorts. A later analysis found that HLA-associated TCR beta chains were more clonally expanded and had lower generation probabilities than equally common non-associated chains. A total of 150 to 200 TCR beta chains were listed by the study as associated with cytomegalovirus. When HLA alleles, especially DR and DQ, strongly co-occurred, TCR associations were difficult to assign to individual alleles. In a later analysis, most CMV-associated TCR beta chains were found to appear HLA-restricted, with HLA associations seemingly driven largely by CMV exposure. An earlier analysis of around 540 of the donors showed that most TCR beta V segments appeared in productive rearrangements either about 87% or about 30% of the time, which broadly matched IMGT annotations. The presence/absence analyses assumed that sequencing depth was roughly uniform across donors, and that assumption may not be true. In vitro tests confirmed that a few of the cytomegalovirus-associated TCR beta chains recognize cytomegalovirus antigens. A group of highly shared sequence variants was considered likely to be a technical artifact of the sequencing pipeline. CMV serostatus was the only immune exposure information available for the cohort. According to a later analysis, TCR association rates differed among HLA loci, with DRB1 alleles showing the most associated TCRs and HLA-C alleles showing the fewest. Some IMGT-functional V segments, including TRBV6-2 and TRBV6-3, could not be told apart with the 87-base-pair reads, so those segments were excluded. An association between a missense DCLRE1C variant and V-gene and J-gene trimming of TCR beta chains was found in a later genetic analysis and replicated in an independent cohort. Linkage disequilibrium might explain the correlated functional status among segregating V segments, but an unknown experimental factor could not be ruled out. In this cohort, only TCR beta chains were sequenced, and detectable features were limited by the absence of alpha or paired-chain data. A further reported finding was that TCR beta sequences accurately predicted the HLA-A and HLA-B alleles for most subjects in the first cohort.

The cohort was made up of 666 healthy bone marrow donors. All cohort members were sampled while nominally healthy, although unrecorded immune exposures were likely present. The donor tested CMV seronegative, placing the donor among the 352 seronegative members of the cohort. Every donor gave a peripheral blood sample, and the peripheral blood mononuclear cells from that sample were used for TCR beta sequencing. Genomic DNA extraction from the blood cell samples was performed with the Qiagen DNeasy Blood Extraction Kit. Inclusive of the bounding cysteine and phenylalanine, the CDR3 is 16 residues long. The retained sequence is limited to the CDR3, 48 bases, with the frame set at the first base. CDR1 and CDR2 (MDHEN, SYDVKM) derive from the germline V gene. V is pared back by 5 bases and J by 0 bases, with 11 bases lying between the germline termini. Preparation of the library involved the immunoSEQ multiplex PCR assay. For the multiplex PCR, a mixture combining 60 forward primers for TCR Vbeta segments and 13 reverse primers for TCR Jbeta segments was used. The CDR3 region of rearranged TCR beta genes was amplified from genomic DNA by a multiplex PCR assay. Amplified TCR beta libraries were sequenced as 87-base-pair reads on the Illumina HiSeq System. The original methods were these. A later analysis tallied roughly 80 million unique TCR beta chains across the 666 repertoires, and approximately 12 million of those chains were shared by two or more donors. To remove PCR and sequencing errors, raw reads were error-corrected and collapsed into unique sequences using a nearest-neighbor algorithm that merged closely related sequences. Alignment of CDR3 sequences to IMGT reference sequences was used to assign V, D and J gene segments. For a sequence to be retained, at least a six-nucleotide match to both a V gene segment and a J gene segment was required. A rearrangement counted as productive if the CDR3 had no stop codons and remained in frame with V and J, and every other rearrangement counted as non-productive. Following IMGT convention, CDR3 was defined as the stretch from the second conserved V-encoded cysteine to the conserved J-encoded phenylalanine. Sequences without an unambiguous match to a single V gene segment were excluded from the earlier analysis of 587 of the donors. An earlier analysis of about 590 of the donors classified V segments as functional when productive rearrangements were above 56.7% and as segregating when the standard deviation between donors was above 5%. A statistical classification framework was built for diagnosing cytomegalovirus status from the catalog of TCR beta chain sequences. V and J gene assignment, in a later analysis, came from comparing TCR nucleotide sequences with IMGT/GENE-DB human TR gene sequences. In a later analysis, CDR3 sequences and most-parsimonious VDJ recombination scenarios were assigned using the TCRdist pipeline. A later analysis defined each TCR beta chain by its CDR3 amino acid sequence plus V-gene family, and excluded reads lacking a unique V-gene family. In a later analysis, nearly 600 highly shared, low-generation-probability nucleotide sequences were removed to address suspected cross-contamination and a sequencing artifact. For each public chain, a later analysis derived a clonal expansion index from normalized ranks of inferred template counts within each repertoire. In a later analysis, generation probabilities were computed using a VDJ recombination model fitted to out-of-frame rearrangements, and the results were checked against IGoR. A later analysis scored TCR-TCR, TCR-HLA and TCR-CMV co-occurrence with hypergeometric tests, applying a repertoire-size bias correction to TCR pairs. False discovery rates were estimated in a later analysis by permuting HLA or CMV assignments 20 times. A later analysis grouped co-occurring TCRs with DBSCAN, adding TCRdist sequence similarity when clustering within HLA-allele-positive subsets. For co-occurrence clustering, repertoires with fewer than 30,000 or more than 120,000 public chains were excluded, along with a handful of repertoires with anomalous nucleotide sharing. The source is immuneACCESS, and TCRdb retained only in-frame sequences with V and J called. Part of the clones is not carried over; for the studies checked, unresolved V genes explain less than half of this, and the remainder is unexplained. V and J calls and clone size are as listed in that table; D and trimming were resolved from the DNA. This sample comprises approximately 290,000 clones, 80% of them detected only once. Of the sample, 0.3% to 0.35% is held by the ten largest clones.

The sample holds a few counts of this clone. This receptor's antigen is unknown. Per-base qualities were not stored, and no clone one base away is much larger. The sequence joins TRBV28 to TRBJ1-6; the best D guess is TRBD1, with 5 bases matching. This clonotype originated in a girl aged 2 to 9 in good health and CMV-seronegative. The material sequenced was PBMCs. The nucleotide sequence is given as TGTGCCAGCAGTGGGGCGAAGAGCTCCTATAATTCACCCCTCCACTTT. Its translation is CASSGAKSSYNSPLHF.